Reported below is one T cell receptor (beta chain). The germline V gene encodes CDR1 MGHDK and CDR2 SYGVNS. This CDR3 contains 11 residues. Trimming left V 5 bases short and J 4 bases short, with 6 bases between. The data derive from a study of glioma-infiltrating T cells after dendritic cell vaccination. The PCR used 60 V beta and 13 J beta primers. TCRdb's table, derived via immunoSEQ multiplex PCR, lists solely in-frame clones and lacks some. This repertoire shows tens of thousands of clones, about 85% found once; its top ten account for 7.5% to 8.5%. Time point denoted: after dendritic cell vaccination, including at tumor progression/relapse. All glioblastoma patients lacked an isocitrate dehydrogenase mutation.

The specimen comprised blood, sampled after dendritic cell vaccination. The rearrangement joins TRBV25-1 to TRBJ2-7; maybe TRBD2 (5 bases). The sequence came from a human donor with glioblastoma. CDR3: CASSRGYEQYF. The CDR3 DNA is TGTGCCAGCAGTCGGGGTTACGAGCAGTACTTC.